A single sample is the source of the 8 T cell receptor beta chains below, sequenced in a study of blood T cells in healthy people across ages. Sample-barcoded 5' priming and a J-beta primer mix drove a second PCR of about 6 to 11 cycles. TCRdb processed the 5' RACE reads anew with MiXCR; each CDR3 protein has one entry. The sample shows some 1,500,000 distinct CDR3 sequences, around 40% of them seen only once. The source material was blood. The receptor source for this set is a woman under 30 in good health.

V is TRBV19 and J is TRBJ2-3; a weak D match, TRBD2 (5 bases). The V end lost 6 bases, the J end lost 2 bases, and 18 bases lay between the germline ends. The CDR3 has 16 residues. From germline, CDR1 is LNHDA and CDR2 SQIVND (reference sequence). As DNA, the CDR3 is TGTGCCAGTAGCCTTCCCCCTAGCTCTCCCACAGATACGCAGTATTTT. The encoded protein is CASSLPPSSPTDTQYF.

This rearrangement joins TRBV29-1 to TRBJ2-2; weak D call: TRBD1 (6 bases). Germline V gene data show CDR1 as SQVTM and CDR2 as ANQGSEA. V lost 5 bases to trimming and J lost 3 bases, with 16 bases between them. This CDR3 has 15 residues. CDR3: CSVLGRGVDTGELFF. The CDR3 DNA reads as TGCAGCGTTTTGGGCAGGGGTGTCGACACCGGGGAGCTGTTTTTT.

A few counts support this clonotype. The V gene is TRBV9, the J gene TRBJ1-2; possibly TRBD1 for D (5 bases). This CDR3 is 12 amino acids long. The V gene lost 0 bases and the J gene lost 7 bases, with 7 bases spanning the gap. Per germline, CDR1 SGDLS and CDR2 YYNGEE. CDR3: CASSVAGGGYTF. CDR3 sequence (DNA): TGTGCCAGCAGCGTAGCTGGGGGTGGCTACACCTTC.

In its sample, this clonotype was seen a few times. The chain couples TRBV6-2 or TRBV6-3 to TRBJ2-1, with 8 bases that match TRBD2. Germline CDR1 reads MNHEY; CDR2 reads SVGEGT. This CDR3 region has 16 residues. V lost 0 bases to trimming and J lost 5 bases; unmatched junction nucleotides: 6. The CDR3 sequence: CASSYSGGLVNNEQFF. The CDR3 nucleotides are TGTGCCAGCAGTTACTCCGGGGGACTAGTGAACAATGAGCAGTTCTTC.

V is TRBV7-9 and J is TRBJ1-2, with D uncertain. This CDR3 has 13 amino acids. CDR1 and CDR2 (germline): SEHNR, FQNEAQ (reference sequence). Trimming cost V 4 bases and J 6 bases, with 12 bases left between them. CDR3 nucleotide sequence: TGTGCCAGCAGCTCATGGTCAGGAGATGGCTACACCTTC. Amino acid sequence: CASSSWSGDGYTF.

This clonotype was counted only a few times. A junction boundary mismatches the germline segment, possibly from a read error. V gene TRBV20-1 combines with J gene TRBJ2-1, with 16 nucleotides matching TRBD2. CDR1 and CDR2 (germline): DFQATT, SNEGSKA (reference sequence). The CDR3 runs to 18 residues. CDR3 nucleotide sequence: TGCAGTGCCGAGGACGGGACTAGCGGGAGGGCCACCTACACTGAGCAGTTCTTC. Its translation is CSAEDGTSGRATYTEQFF.

The V call is TRBV20-1, the J call TRBJ2-1; no firm D call. The CDR3 consists of 12 residues. Germline V CDR1 and CDR2: DFQATT, SNEGSKA (reference sequence). The V gene lost 2 bases and the J gene lost 15 bases, with 17 bases spanning the gap. The CDR3 DNA sequence: TGCAGTGCTAGATCTAGTGATTGGAATCCGTTCTTC. Its protein is CSARSSDWNPFF.

This chain joins TRBV6-5 and TRBJ2-1; a weak D match, TRBD1 (5 bases). The CDR3 contains 14 residues. Deletions cut 6 bases from V and 6 bases from J, with 15 bases between. Germline V gives CDR1 MNHEY, CDR2 SVGAGI. CDR3 region: CASRPGASRNEQFF. The DNA of the CDR3 is TGTGCCAGCAGGCCTGGGGCCTCTCGCAATGAGCAGTTCTTC.